This T cell receptor beta chain is from a study of T cells in Graves' hyperthyroidism and ophthalmopathy. The study, taken as a whole, reports: A 13 V-J model separated ophthalmopathy from stable hyperthyroidism.

The study included ophthalmopathy patients with Clinical Activity Score at least 3, NOSPECS grade at least 4 and duration under 3 months. The authors took PBMCs from 7.5 to 10 ml fresh peripheral blood. The CDR3 consists of 14 residues. The V end lost 6 bases, the J end lost 11 bases, and 23 bases lay between the germline ends. Germline-derived CDR1 and CDR2 are DFQATT and SNEGSKA (reference sequence). Template material for amplifying TCR beta CDR3 regions consisted of RNA transcripts. The primer set for the first-round RT-PCR of the TCR CDR3 was HTBI. One entry per CDR3 protein results from TCRdb running MiXCR on the multiplex PCR reads. This table has some 50,000 distinct CDR3 sequences, approximately 52% appearing once. A word on this clonotype: As yet, its antigen is unknown.

This sequence originates from a woman aged 50 to 65 with Graves' ophthalmopathy. The V gene is TRBV20-1, the J gene TRBJ1-5; no reliable D call. What was sequenced was blood. This CDR3 is CSAYTSGVQETQHF. The CDR3 DNA reads TGCAGTGCGTATACTAGCGGGGTTCAAGAGACCCAGCATTTT.